Sequencing of this TCR beta chain was carried out in a study of blood T cell repertoires in COVID-19. TCRdb's copy holds only in-frame clones and misses some; the assay was immunoSEQ multiplex PCR. The table lists roughly 170,000 clones, about nine tenths of them singletons. J gave up 3 bases and V 0 bases, and 3 bases lay outside the gene matches. Germline V lookup: CDR1 SGHRS, CDR2 YFSETQ. The CDR3 length is 15 residues. The sequence was collected from a man between 65 and 80 years old with active or convalescent COVID-19. Input material: peripheral blood. V gene TRBV5-1 combines with J gene TRBJ1-1; 9 positions agree with TRBD1. The chain's CDR3 is CASSLDGDRDTEAFF. CDR3 nucleotides: TGCGCCAGCAGCTTGGACGGGGACAGGGACACTGAAGCTTTCTTT.